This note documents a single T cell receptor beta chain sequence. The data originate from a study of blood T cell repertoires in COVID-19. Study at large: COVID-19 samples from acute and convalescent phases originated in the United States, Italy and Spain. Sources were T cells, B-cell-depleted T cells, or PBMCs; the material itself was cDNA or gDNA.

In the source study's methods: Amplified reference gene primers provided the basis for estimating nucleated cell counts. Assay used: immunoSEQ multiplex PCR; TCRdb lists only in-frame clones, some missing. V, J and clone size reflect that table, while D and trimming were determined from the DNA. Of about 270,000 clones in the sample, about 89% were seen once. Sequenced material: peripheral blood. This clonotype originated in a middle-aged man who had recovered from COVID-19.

The CDR3 here is CASSLRGQGPTDTQYF. The CDR3 nucleotides read TGCGCCAGCAGCTTGCGGGGACAGGGCCCCACAGATACGCAGTATTTT. The genes are TRBV5-1 and TRBJ2-3; 9 bases are a match to TRBD1. The CDR3 spans 16 residues. Germline assignment: CDR1 SGHRS and CDR2 YFSETQ. The ends lost 1 base at V and 2 bases at J; junction bases unmatched: 5.